This T cell receptor (beta chain) emerged from a study of blood T cell repertoires in COVID-19. Study-level information: Whether acute or convalescent, the COVID-19 samples came from the United States, Italy and Spain.

The CDR3 has 14 amino acids. V lost 1 base, J lost 1 base, and 8 bases lay in between. Germline loops: CDR1 SGHNT, CDR2 YYREEE (reference sequence). Here immunoSEQ multiplex PCR was the method, and the copy in TCRdb shows in-frame clones only, minus some. The repertoire consists of tens of thousands of clones, with about four fifths occurring once and the leading ten covering around 20%. Sample: peripheral blood. This TCR came from a human donor in a cohort sampled during active COVID-19. The gene calls are TRBV5-4 and TRBJ1-1; D unclear. The CDR3 sequence: CASSLPTANTEAFF. The CDR3 DNA reads TGTGCCAGCAGCTTGCCAACAGCGAACACTGAAGCTTTCTTT. Full variable domain (remainder filled in from reference TRBV5-4 and TRBJ1-1): ETGVTQSPTHLIKTRGQQVTLRCSSQSGHNTVSWYQQALGQGPQFIFQYYREEENGRGNFPPRFSGLQFPNYSSELNVNALELDDSALYLCASSLPTANTEAFFGQGTRLTVV.